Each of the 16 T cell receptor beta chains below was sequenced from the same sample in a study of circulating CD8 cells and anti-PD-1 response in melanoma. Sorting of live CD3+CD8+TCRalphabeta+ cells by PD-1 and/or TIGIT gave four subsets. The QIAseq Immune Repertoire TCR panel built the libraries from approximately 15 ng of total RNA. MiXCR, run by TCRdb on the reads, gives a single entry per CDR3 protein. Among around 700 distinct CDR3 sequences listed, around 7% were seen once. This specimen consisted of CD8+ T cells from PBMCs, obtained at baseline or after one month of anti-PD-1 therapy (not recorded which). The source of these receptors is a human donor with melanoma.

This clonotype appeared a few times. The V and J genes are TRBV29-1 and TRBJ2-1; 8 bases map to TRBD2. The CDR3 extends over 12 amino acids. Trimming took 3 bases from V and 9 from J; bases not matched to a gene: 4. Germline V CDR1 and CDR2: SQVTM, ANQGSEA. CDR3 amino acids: CSVDGAGGEQFF. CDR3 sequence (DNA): TGCAGCGTTGACGGTGCGGGAGGTGAGCAGTTCTTC.

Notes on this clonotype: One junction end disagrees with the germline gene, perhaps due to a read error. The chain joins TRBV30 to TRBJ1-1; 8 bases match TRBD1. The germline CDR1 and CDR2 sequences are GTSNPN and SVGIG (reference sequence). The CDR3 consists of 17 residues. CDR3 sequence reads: CTWSVTSWGQVNTEAFF. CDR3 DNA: TGTACCTGGAGTGTAACGTCGTGGGGACAGGTGAACACTGAAGCTTTCTTT. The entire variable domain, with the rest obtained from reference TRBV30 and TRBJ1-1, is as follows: SQTIHQWPATLVQPVGSPLSLECTVEGTSNPNLYWYRQAAGRGLQLLFYSVGIGQISSEVPQNLSASRPQDRQFILSSKKLLLSDSGFYLCTWSVTSWGQVNTEAFFGQGTRLTVV.

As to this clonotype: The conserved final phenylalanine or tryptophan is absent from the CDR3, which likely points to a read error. In DNA, the CDR3 is TGTGCCAGCAGCCTAGATAGCCCACCGAGACGGACTGAAGCTTTCCTT. Its translation is CASSLDSPPRRTEAFL. The rearrangement links TRBV14 to TRBJ1-1; no definite D call. The CDR3 length is 16 residues. Germline-derived CDR1 and CDR2 are SGHDN and FVKESK. The V end was cut by 4 bases, the J end by 5 bases, with 20 bases between.

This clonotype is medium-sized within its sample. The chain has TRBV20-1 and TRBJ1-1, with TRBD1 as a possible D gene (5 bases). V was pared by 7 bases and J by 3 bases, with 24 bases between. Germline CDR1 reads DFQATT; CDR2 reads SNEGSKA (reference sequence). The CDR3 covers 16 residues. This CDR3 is CSVPKGLTPRDTEAFF. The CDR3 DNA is TGCAGTGTCCCAAAGGGACTAACACCAAGGGACACTGAAGCTTTCTTT.

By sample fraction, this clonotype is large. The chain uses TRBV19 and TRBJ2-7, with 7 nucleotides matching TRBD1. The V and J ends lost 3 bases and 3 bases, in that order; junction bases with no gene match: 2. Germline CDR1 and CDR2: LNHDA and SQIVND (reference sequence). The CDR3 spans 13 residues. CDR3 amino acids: CASSIGTVYEQYF. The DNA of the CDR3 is TGTGCCAGTAGTATTGGGACAGTCTACGAGCAGTACTTC.

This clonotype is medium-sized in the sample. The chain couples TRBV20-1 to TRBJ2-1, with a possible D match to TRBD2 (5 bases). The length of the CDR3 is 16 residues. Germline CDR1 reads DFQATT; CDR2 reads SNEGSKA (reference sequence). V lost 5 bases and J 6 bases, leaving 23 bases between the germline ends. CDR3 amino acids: CSARSSIPTAGNEQFF. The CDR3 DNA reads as TGCAGTGCTCGCTCCTCTATCCCGACCGCGGGCAATGAGCAGTTCTTC.

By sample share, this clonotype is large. CDR3 in amino acids: CASSQQPGEDTYEQYF. In DNA form, the CDR3 reads TGCGCCAGCAGCCAACAGCCGGGAGAGGACACCTACGAGCAGTACTTC. The chain uses TRBV4-1 and TRBJ2-7, with D possibly TRBD2 on 6 matching bases. CDR1 and CDR2 (germline): MGHRA, YSYEKL. The CDR3 consists of 16 residues. Trimming removed 2 bases at V and 2 bases at J, with 16 bases between.

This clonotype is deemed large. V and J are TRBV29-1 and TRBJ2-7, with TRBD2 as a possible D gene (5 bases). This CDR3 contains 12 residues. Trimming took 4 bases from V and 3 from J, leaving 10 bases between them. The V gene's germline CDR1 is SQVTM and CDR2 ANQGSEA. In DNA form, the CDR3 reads TGCAGCGTTGCAGGACTCGGCTACGAGCAGTACTTC. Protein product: CSVAGLGYEQYF.

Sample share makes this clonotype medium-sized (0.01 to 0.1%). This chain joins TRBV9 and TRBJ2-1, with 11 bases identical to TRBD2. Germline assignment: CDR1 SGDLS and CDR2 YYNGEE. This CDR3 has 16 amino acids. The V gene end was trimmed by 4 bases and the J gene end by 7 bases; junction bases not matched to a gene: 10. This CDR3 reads CASSLTSGSPKNEQFF. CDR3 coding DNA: TGTGCCAGCAGCCTAACTAGCGGGAGCCCCAAGAATGAGCAGTTCTTC.

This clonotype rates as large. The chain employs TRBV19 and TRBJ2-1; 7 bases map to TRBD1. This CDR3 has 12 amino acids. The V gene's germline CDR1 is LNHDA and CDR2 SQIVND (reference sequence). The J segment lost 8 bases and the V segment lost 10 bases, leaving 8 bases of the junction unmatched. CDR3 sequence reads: CATRQGWDEQFF. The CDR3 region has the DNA TGTGCCACTCGACAGGGATGGGATGAGCAGTTCTTC. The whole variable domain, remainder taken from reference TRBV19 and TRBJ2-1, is DGGITQSPKYLFRKEGQNVTLSCEQNLNHDAMYWYRQDPGQGLRLIYYSQIVNDFQKGDIAEGYSVSREKKESFPLTVTSAQKNPTAFYLCATRQGWDEQFFGPGTRLTVL.

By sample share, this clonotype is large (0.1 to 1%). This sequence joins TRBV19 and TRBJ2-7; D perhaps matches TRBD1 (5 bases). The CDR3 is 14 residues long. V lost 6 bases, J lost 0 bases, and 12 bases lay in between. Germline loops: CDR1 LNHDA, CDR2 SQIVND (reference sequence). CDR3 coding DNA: TGTGCCAGTAGGCCATGGCAGGGCTCCTACGAGCAGTACTTC. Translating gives CASRPWQGSYEQYF.

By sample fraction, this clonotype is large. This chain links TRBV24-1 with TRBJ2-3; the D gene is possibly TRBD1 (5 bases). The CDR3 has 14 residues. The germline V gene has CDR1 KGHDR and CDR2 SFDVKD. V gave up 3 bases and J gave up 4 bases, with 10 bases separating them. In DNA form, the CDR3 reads TGTGCCACCAGTGATGGGAAGGGGCCAGATACGCAGTATTTT. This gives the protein CATSDGKGPDTQYF.

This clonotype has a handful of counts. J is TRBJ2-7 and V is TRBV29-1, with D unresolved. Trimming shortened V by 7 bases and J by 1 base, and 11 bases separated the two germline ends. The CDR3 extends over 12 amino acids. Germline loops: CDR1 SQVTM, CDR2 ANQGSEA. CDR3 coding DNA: TGCAGCGCCAACGACTTTTCCTACGAGCAGTACTTC. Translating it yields CSANDFSYEQYF.

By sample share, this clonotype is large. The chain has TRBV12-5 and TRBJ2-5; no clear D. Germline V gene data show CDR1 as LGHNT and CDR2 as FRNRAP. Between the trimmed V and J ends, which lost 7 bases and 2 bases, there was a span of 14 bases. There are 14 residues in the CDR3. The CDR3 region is CASAAVDGQETQYF. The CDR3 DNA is TGTGCTAGTGCCGCCGTGGACGGACAAGAGACCCAGTACTTC.

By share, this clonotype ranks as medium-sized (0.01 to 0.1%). The CDR3 DNA sequence: TGCAGTGCCGAGGACAGCTACAATGAGCAGTTCTTC. Translated: CSAEDSYNEQFF. The chain joins TRBV20-1 to TRBJ2-1, with D maybe TRBD1 (6 bases). V lost 6 bases to trimming and J lost 3 bases, with 9 bases between them. Germline V gives CDR1 DFQATT, CDR2 SNEGSKA (reference sequence). The CDR3 is 12 amino acids.

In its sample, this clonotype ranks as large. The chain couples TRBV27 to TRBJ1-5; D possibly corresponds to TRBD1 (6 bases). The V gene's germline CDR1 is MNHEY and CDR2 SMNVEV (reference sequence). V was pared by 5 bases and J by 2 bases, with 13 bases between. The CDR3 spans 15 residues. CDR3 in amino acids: CASSGTRGGNQPQHF. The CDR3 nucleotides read TGTGCCAGCAGTGGGACAAGGGGTGGCAATCAGCCCCAGCATTTT.